Listed below are T cell receptor beta chains from one sample, sequenced in a study of blood T cell repertoires in COVID-19. Measured with immunoSEQ multiplex PCR; TCRdb has only the in-frame clones, and not every one. This sample has about 480,000 clones, with around 89% found just once. Specimen: peripheral blood. Receptor source: a woman aged 30 to 39 with acute or convalescent COVID-19. The CDR3 runs from the conserved cysteine through the conserved F or W. A D gene is named only where the DNA matches it firmly. Clone size is given for some rows only: seen once, a few or many times, or a class if the clone is expanded.

clone_size: .
j_call: TRBJ2-1
d_call: TRBD2
v_call: TRBV3-1/TRBV3-2
cdr3_nt: TGTGCCAGCAGCCCAAAGGGACTAGCGGGGGGGCCTGGGCAGTTCTTC
cdr3_aa: CASSPKGLAGGPGQFF

clone_size: .
j_call: TRBJ1-1
d_call: .
v_call: TRBV6-5
cdr3_nt: TGTGCCAGTCAAATGGAGGTTAGAAACGCTGAAGCTTTCTTT
cdr3_aa: CASQMEVRNAEAFF

clone_size: .
j_call: TRBJ1-4
d_call: .
v_call: TRBV2
cdr3_nt: TGTGCCAGCAGTGACTCTGACATTAGGGGTTTGGGGTTTTTT
cdr3_aa: CASSDSDIRGLGFF

clone_size: .
j_call: TRBJ2-1
d_call: TRBD2
v_call: TRBV6-5
cdr3_nt: TGTGCCAGCAGTCGACTAGCGGGCCTATACAATGAGCAGTTCTTC
cdr3_aa: CASSRLAGLYNEQFF

clone_size: .
j_call: TRBJ1-1
d_call: TRBD1
v_call: TRBV19
cdr3_nt: TGTGCCAGTAGTACAGACAGGGGGCGGGGAGCTTTCTTT
cdr3_aa: CASSTDRGRGAFF

clone_size: .
j_call: TRBJ2-5
d_call: .
v_call: TRBV19
cdr3_nt: TGTGCCAGTAGTGTCCTGCGTGGAGAGACCCAGTACTTC
cdr3_aa: CASSVLRGETQYF

clone_size: .
j_call: TRBJ2-2
d_call: .
v_call: TRBV5-1
cdr3_nt: TGCGCCAGCACTATCGACGGGGAGCTGTTTTTT
cdr3_aa: CASTIDGELFF

clone_size: .
j_call: TRBJ2-2
d_call: .
v_call: TRBV5-1
cdr3_nt: TGCGCCAGCAGCTTGGTAGTAGGCGGGGCCGCCGGGGAGCTGTTTTTT
cdr3_aa: CASSLVVGGAAGELFF

clone_size: .
j_call: TRBJ2-6
d_call: TRBD1
v_call: TRBV7-9
cdr3_nt: TGTGCCAGCAGCTTAGTGCCAGGGGGTGTCGGGGCCAACGTCCTGACTTTC
cdr3_aa: CASSLVPGGVGANVLTF

clone_size: .
j_call: TRBJ1-1
d_call: .
v_call: TRBV3-1/TRBV3-2
cdr3_nt: TGTGCCAGCAGTCCGGACTACTCGGTAGCTTTCTTT
cdr3_aa: CASSPDYSVAFF

clone_size: once
j_call: TRBJ2-5
d_call: .
v_call: TRBV19
cdr3_nt: TGTGCCAGTAGTATAGTATGGGGGAGGGAGACCCAGTACTTC
cdr3_aa: CASSIVWGRETQYF

clone_size: .
j_call: TRBJ1-3
d_call: TRBD1
v_call: TRBV29-1
cdr3_nt: TGCAGCGTGCGAACAGGGGCCTCTGGAAACACCATATATTTT
cdr3_aa: CSVRTGASGNTIYF

clone_size: .
j_call: TRBJ1-5
d_call: .
v_call: TRBV2
cdr3_nt: TGTGCCAGCAGCGCACGGGAGCGTCAGCCCCAGCATTTT
cdr3_aa: CASSARERQPQHF

clone_size: once
j_call: TRBJ1-6
d_call: .
v_call: TRBV6-6
cdr3_nt: TGTGCCAGCCACAGGGTCCGCGAATCACCCCTCCACTTT
cdr3_aa: CASHRVRESPLHF

clone_size: .
j_call: TRBJ1-4
d_call: .
v_call: TRBV7-2
cdr3_nt: TGTGCCAGCAGCTTTTACGGGGGAGCGGCTAATGAAAAACTGTTTTTT
cdr3_aa: CASSFYGGAANEKLFF

clone_size: .
j_call: TRBJ1-2
d_call: .
v_call: TRBV2
cdr3_nt: TGTGCCAGCAGCCGCGAACAGGGAGCTTACTATGGCTACACCTTC
cdr3_aa: CASSREQGAYYGYTF

clone_size: .
j_call: TRBJ2-3
d_call: TRBD1
v_call: TRBV5-1
cdr3_nt: TGCGCCAGCAGGGGGACAGGGACGTTCACAGATACGCAGTATTTT
cdr3_aa: CASRGTGTFTDTQYF

clone_size: .
j_call: TRBJ2-7
d_call: .
v_call: TRBV11-3
cdr3_nt: TGTGCCAGCAGCGAGCGGACAGGCGCGGGAAACGAGCAGTACTTC
cdr3_aa: CASSERTGAGNEQYF

clone_size: .
j_call: TRBJ2-3
d_call: .
v_call: TRBV5-1
cdr3_nt: TGCGCCAGCAGCTTGGTAGCCATTCCCTACACAGATACGCAGTATTTT
cdr3_aa: CASSLVAIPYTDTQYF

clone_size: .
j_call: TRBJ2-3
d_call: TRBD1
v_call: TRBV11-2
cdr3_nt: TGTGCCAGCAGCCCCGGACAGGGGAGAACAGATACGCAGTATTTT
cdr3_aa: CASSPGQGRTDTQYF

clone_size: .
j_call: TRBJ2-5
d_call: .
v_call: TRBV24-1
cdr3_nt: TGTGCCACCAGTGATCCACTACAGGGCCGACAAGAGACCCAGTACTTC
cdr3_aa: CATSDPLQGRQETQYF

clone_size: .
j_call: TRBJ2-7
d_call: .
v_call: TRBV20-1
cdr3_nt: TGCAGTGCTAGTGGAGCCTACGAGCAGTACTTC
cdr3_aa: CSASGAYEQYF

clone_size: .
j_call: TRBJ1-2
d_call: TRBD1
v_call: TRBV3-1/TRBV3-2
cdr3_nt: TGTGCCAGCAGCCAAGATACAGGGGGTGGCTACACCTTC
cdr3_aa: CASSQDTGGGYTF

clone_size: .
j_call: TRBJ2-7
d_call: .
v_call: TRBV2
cdr3_nt: TGTGCCAGCCTCGAGACTCCGAGCCGGAGTGGTTACGAGCAGTACTTC
cdr3_aa: CASLETPSRSGYEQYF

clone_size: .
j_call: TRBJ2-5
d_call: TRBD2
v_call: TRBV5-6
cdr3_nt: TGTGCCAGCAGCTCGATAGCGGGGGCACAAGAGACCCAGTACTTC
cdr3_aa: CASSSIAGAQETQYF